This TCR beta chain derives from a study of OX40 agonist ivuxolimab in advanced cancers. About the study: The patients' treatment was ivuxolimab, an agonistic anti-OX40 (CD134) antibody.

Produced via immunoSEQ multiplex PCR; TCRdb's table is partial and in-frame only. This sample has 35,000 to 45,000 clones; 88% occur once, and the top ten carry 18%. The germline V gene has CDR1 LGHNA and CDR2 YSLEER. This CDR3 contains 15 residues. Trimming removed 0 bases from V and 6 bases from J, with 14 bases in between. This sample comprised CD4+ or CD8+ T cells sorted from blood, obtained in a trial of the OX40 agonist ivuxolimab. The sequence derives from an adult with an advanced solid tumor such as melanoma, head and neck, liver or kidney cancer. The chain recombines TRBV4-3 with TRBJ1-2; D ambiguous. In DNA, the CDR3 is TGCGCCAGCAGCCAAGATTGGTCAGGTCTCAATGGCTACACCTTC. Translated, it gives CASSQDWSGLNGYTF.